The 10 T cell receptor beta chains below were found in one sample sequenced in a study of control samples from healthy donors and cancer patients. Some clones are missing from TCRdb's copy, which holds only in-frame ones; the method was immunoSEQ multiplex PCR. Of 120,000 to 150,000 clones listed, about nine tenths are singletons. Sequences were obtained from blood. These receptor sequences come from a young man in good health.

The rearrangement links TRBV7-2 to TRBJ2-5; a possible D gene is TRBD1 (6 bases). This CDR3 is built from 13 residues. Looked up from germline, CDR1 is SGHTA and CDR2 is FQGNSA. Trimming pared 0 bases from V and 6 bases from J, leaving 8 bases between. The CDR3 region has the DNA TGTGCCAGCAGCTTAGCGGGGGCCAAGACCCAGTACTTC. Translating gives CASSLAGAKTQYF.

The chain has TRBV7-2 and TRBJ2-5; D is uncertain. V gave up 5 bases and J gave up 0 bases, with 7 bases separating them. CDR3 length: 13 amino acids. The germline CDR1 and CDR2 sequences are SGHTA and FQGNSA. The chain's CDR3 is CASSGRNQETQYF. The CDR3 nucleotides read TGTGCCAGCAGCGGACGCAACCAAGAGACCCAGTACTTC.

The chain combines TRBV5-4 with TRBJ2-1, with a weak D call TRBD1 (5 bases). Germline lookup yields CDR1 SGHNT and CDR2 YYREEE (reference sequence). Deletions cut 4 bases from V and 9 bases from J, with 11 bases between. CDR3 size: 12 residues. The CDR3 here is CASSPQGGEQFF. In DNA form, the CDR3 reads TGTGCCAGCAGCCCCCAGGGCGGTGAGCAGTTCTTC.

The J gene is TRBJ1-2, the V gene TRBV12-3 or TRBV12-4, with 8 bases fitting TRBD1. The CDR3 has 13 amino acids. J lost 7 bases, V lost 8 bases, and 9 bases had no gene match. The CDR3 DNA reads TGTGCCAGCCGATCGGACAGGGCGTCTGGCTACACCTTC. This sequence encodes CASRSDRASGYTF.

J is TRBJ2-5 and V is TRBV29-1; 11 bases are shared with TRBD2. Germline V CDR1 and CDR2: SQVTM, ANQGSEA. This CDR3 has 14 residues. The V gene end was trimmed by 0 bases and the J gene end by 3 bases; junction bases not matched to a gene: 0. CDR3 residues: CSVEEGLAEETQYF. The CDR3 coding sequence is TGCAGCGTTGAAGAGGGACTAGCGGAAGAGACCCAGTACTTC.

V and J are TRBV7-9 and TRBJ1-6; TRBD1 matches at 8 bases. After removal of 5 bases from V and 10 bases from J, the junction contained 7 bases not matched to a gene. The CDR3 is 14 residues long. Per germline, CDR1 SEHNR and CDR2 FQNEAQ (reference sequence). This CDR3 is CASSQDRVWSPLHF. The CDR3 DNA follows: TGTGCCAGCAGCCAGGACAGGGTTTGGTCACCCCTCCACTTT.

The rearrangement joins TRBV28 to TRBJ2-3; 9 positions agree with TRBD1. The CDR3 loop spans 15 amino acids. CDR1 is MDHEN and CDR2 is SYDVKM in the germline V gene. The V and J ends lost 6 bases and 2 bases, in that order; junction bases with no gene match: 6. The CDR3 here is CASSLGQGTTDTQYF. CDR3 nucleotides: TGTGCCAGCAGCCTCGGACAGGGGACCACAGATACGCAGTATTTT.

The chain uses TRBV5-1 and TRBJ1-1; TRBD1 is a possible D gene (5 bases). The CDR3 sequence is 14 residues long. Germline lookup yields CDR1 SGHRS and CDR2 YFSETQ. Trimming left V 4 bases short and J 3 bases short, with 13 bases between. The CDR3 protein is CASSPLRGDTEAFF. The CDR3 DNA is TGCGCCAGCAGCCCTCTTCGGGGGGACACTGAAGCTTTCTTT.

The rearrangement uses TRBV6-2 or TRBV6-3 and TRBJ2-1; D assignment may be TRBD1 or TRBD2 (5 bases each). Germline assignment: CDR1 MNHEY and CDR2 SVGEGT. This CDR3 is 14 amino acids long. The V end was cut by 0 bases, the J end by 2 bases, with 5 bases between. In DNA, the CDR3 is TGTGCCAGCAGTTACTCGGGACCCTACAATGAGCAGTTCTTC. Translating it yields CASSYSGPYNEQFF.

There are a few counts of this clone. V is TRBV19 and J is TRBJ1-4, with D possibly TRBD1 on 6 matching bases. V was cut by 9 bases and J by 8 bases, with 22 bases left in between. Germline assignment: CDR1 LNHDA and CDR2 SQIVND (reference sequence). The CDR3 contains 15 residues. The CDR3 spells CASTGTNPGEEKLFF. The CDR3 DNA reads TGTGCCAGCACCGGGACAAACCCCGGGGAGGAAAAACTGTTTTTT.